The rows below give T cell receptor beta chains drawn from one sample of a study of blood T cell repertoires in COVID-19. Profiled with immunoSEQ multiplex PCR; TCRdb holds only in-frame clones, not every one. In the table there are 150,000 or so clones, about 85% of which are singletons. The material sequenced was PBMCs or T cells enriched from blood (not recorded which). Every receptor here comes from a woman aged 35 to 49 who had been exposed to COVID-19. The CDR3 runs from the conserved cysteine through the conserved F or W.

j_gene | v_gene | len | CDR3aa
TRBJ1-2 | TRBV27 | 11 | CASRGGYGYTF
TRBJ2-1 | TRBV4-1 | 12 | CASSHSYNEQFF
TRBJ2-3 | TRBV28 | 18 | CASSLPLGLPHNTDTQYF
TRBJ2-1 | TRBV4-3 | 14 | CASSHGLADNEQFF
TRBJ1-5 | TRBV19 | 16 | CASKVGGGSNNQPQHF
TRBJ2-7 | TRBV6-5 | 15 | CASSPLTGVVHEQYF
TRBJ2-5 | TRBV6-4 | 14 | CASSETGGSETQYF
TRBJ1-6 | TRBV10-3 | 14 | CAIRAGVLNSPLHF
TRBJ1-5 | TRBV4-2 | 15 | CASSQRQDSNQPQHF
TRBJ2-7 | TRBV27 | 13 | CASRLTGLYEQYF
TRBJ1-5 | TRBV2 | 12 | CASRRDLEAQHF
TRBJ2-7 | TRBV10-3 | 12 | CAINNGGGEQYF
TRBJ1-1 | TRBV7-9 | 14 | CASSFKGAATEAFF
TRBJ2-5 | TRBV24-1 | 13 | CATSDGSGGAQYF
TRBJ1-1 | TRBV18 | 13 | CASSQSSGSEAFF
TRBJ1-2 | TRBV9 | 17 | CASRAQRGTGQGDGYTF
TRBJ1-1 | TRBV28 | 15 | CASSPYRGSWTEAFF
TRBJ2-1 | TRBV18 | 17 | CASSPNRKRLAGNEQFF
TRBJ1-1 | TRBV18 | 14 | CASSPGSFNTEAFF
TRBJ1-1 | TRBV6-5 | 15 | CASSYSGRVVGGAFF
TRBJ2-7 | TRBV27 | 17 | CASSIAIPSGSSYEQYF
TRBJ2-7 | TRBV14 | 12 | CASYRVSYEQYF